This is a list of T cell receptor beta chains from one sample in a study of CD8+ T cells in alopecia areata. The assay was immunoSEQ multiplex PCR, and TCRdb's table has in-frame clones only and misses some. The sample consists of roughly 220,000 clones, about two fifths of them appearing once. The sequencing used CD4+ T cells sorted from blood, collected between weeks 30 and 35, from a patient treated with tofacitinib. The receptors were sampled from a human donor with alopecia areata. Both conserved end residues are part of each CDR3. D genes are given only for firm matches. Only some rows state a clone size, as once, few, many or a class for expanded clones.

V gene	CDR3 length	clone size	D gene	J gene	CDR3 protein	CDR3 DNA
TRBV19	16	.	TRBD1	TRBJ1-1	CASSPTRTGGNTEAFF	TGTGCCAGTAGTCCTACCCGGACAGGGGGCAACACTGAAGCTTTCTTT
TRBV30	15	.	.	TRBJ2-2	CAWSVGLAGTGELFF	TGTGCCTGGAGTGTAGGTCTAGCAGGGACCGGGGAGCTGTTTTTT
TRBV7-9	15	.	TRBD2	TRBJ2-7	CASSSTSGASTEQYF	TGTGCCAGCAGCTCGACTAGCGGGGCTAGTACCGAGCAGTACTTC
TRBV7-9	14	.	TRBD1	TRBJ2-5	CASSFMDRQETQYF	TGTGCCAGCAGCTTTATGGACAGGCAAGAGACCCAGTACTTC
TRBV9	14	.	TRBD1	TRBJ2-7	CASSVTGTTNEQYF	TGTGCCAGCAGCGTGACAGGGACGACTAACGAGCAGTACTTC
TRBV29-1	13	.	.	TRBJ1-2	CSSQSRHPYGYTF	TGCAGTTCGCAGAGCAGGCACCCTTATGGCTACACCTTC
TRBV2	13	few	.	TRBJ1-6	CASSEADSLYLHF	TGTGCCAGCAGCGAAGCGGACAGCCTCTACCTCCACTTT
TRBV14	12	.	.	TRBJ2-7	CASRGHSGKQYF	TGTGCCAGCAGAGGTCACTCCGGGAAGCAGTACTTC
TRBV30	14	.	.	TRBJ2-2	CAWNKGWLNGELFF	TGTGCCTGGAATAAGGGATGGCTGAACGGGGAGCTGTTTTTT
TRBV7-3	14	few	.	TRBJ2-3	CASSLGHGPDTQYF	TGTGCCAGCAGCTTGGGGCACGGACCAGATACGCAGTATTTT
TRBV27	14	.	TRBD2	TRBJ2-7	CASRRLAVSYEQYF	TGTGCCAGCAGGAGACTAGCGGTTTCCTACGAGCAGTACTTC
TRBV4-1	16	.	.	TRBJ1-4	CASSLTLREPNEKLFF	TGCGCCAGCAGCTTAACCCTCAGGGAACCTAATGAAAAACTGTTTTTT
TRBV30	14	.	.	TRBJ1-2	CAWSGARGGVGYTF	TGTGCCTGGAGTGGGGCCAGGGGAGGGGTAGGCTACACCTTC
TRBV18	13	.	TRBD2	TRBJ2-5	CASSSGRAETQYF	TGTGCCAGCTCGTCAGGGAGGGCAGAGACCCAGTACTTC
TRBV6-5	16	many	.	TRBJ1-4	CASSYKPQGGREKLFF	TGTGCCAGCAGTTACAAACCGCAGGGAGGAAGAGAAAAACTGTTTTTT
TRBV11-2	15	.	TRBD1	TRBJ2-7	CASSLDRDSIYEQYF	TGTGCCAGCAGCTTAGACCGGGACAGTATTTACGAGCAGTACTTC
TRBV29-1	13	.	.	TRBJ1-2	CSALTQGLHGYTF	TGCAGCGCCCTTACTCAGGGGCTCCATGGCTACACCTTC
TRBV19	15	few	.	TRBJ1-2	CASSTKTTGFYGYTF	TGTGCCAGTAGTACAAAGACTACAGGGTTCTATGGCTACACCTTC
TRBV7-3	14	.	.	TRBJ1-1	CASSRGSGNTEAFF	TGTGCCAGCAGTAGGGGCTCGGGAAACACTGAAGCTTTCTTT